The 25 T cell receptor beta chains given below trace back to one sample, sequenced in a study of long-term antiretroviral therapy in people with HIV. Version v3.0 of the immunoSEQ assay was performed at survey level. The assay was immunoSEQ multiplex PCR, and TCRdb's table has in-frame clones only and misses some. Among roughly 19,000 clones listed, about 91% were seen once. Source: unsorted PBMCs, taken 4.4 years after starting antiretroviral therapy. The receptors originated from a woman aged 45-59 years with HIV.

This chain uses TRBV5-4 with TRBJ1-1; D is undetermined. From germline, CDR1 is SGHNT and CDR2 YYREEE (reference sequence). The CDR3 runs to 15 residues. Trimming took 0 bases from V and 0 from J, leaving 9 bases between them. This chain's CDR3 is CASSLVGGMNTEAFF. DNA for the CDR3: TGTGCCAGCAGCTTGGTAGGAGGGATGAACACTGAAGCTTTCTTT.

In this sample, this clone turned up once. J is TRBJ2-5 and V is TRBV2; 10 positions agree with TRBD1. This CDR3 contains 17 residues. CDR1 and CDR2 (germline): SNHLY, FYNNEI. V was pared by 0 bases and J by 5 bases, with 9 bases of the junction left unmatched. The CDR3: CASSEADRGPQGETQYF. The CDR3 DNA sequence: TGTGCCAGCAGTGAAGCAGACAGGGGGCCCCAAGGGGAGACCCAGTACTTC.

This chain connects TRBV27 to TRBJ2-1, with TRBD2 matching 7 bases. The J segment lost 2 bases and the V segment lost 6 bases, leaving 1 base of the junction unmatched. The CDR3 has 13 residues. Germline loops: CDR1 MNHEY, CDR2 SMNVEV (reference sequence). CDR3 protein: CASSRGAYNEQFF. The CDR3 coding sequence is TGTGCCAGCAGCCGGGGGGCCTACAATGAGCAGTTCTTC.

This chain uses TRBV6-5 with TRBJ1-4; 7 bases align to TRBD1. Trimming cost V 4 bases and J 4 bases; bases outside gene matches: 6. This CDR3 region has 15 residues. From germline, CDR1 is MNHEY and CDR2 SVGAGI. Here the CDR3 reads CASSFYRGLNEKLFF. CDR3 nucleotides: TGTGCCAGCAGTTTCTACAGGGGCCTTAATGAAAAACTGTTTTTT.

The chain carries TRBV29-1 and TRBJ2-3; D is perhaps TRBD1 (6 bases). Trimming stripped 7 bases from V and 0 bases from J, with 14 bases between. Germline CDR1 reads SQVTM; CDR2 reads ANQGSEA. CDR3 length: 14 amino acids. CDR3 DNA sequence: TGCAGCGCCCAGGGGTCTACTAGCACAGATACGCAGTATTTT. Its protein is CSAQGSTSTDTQYF.

CDR3 loop: CASSPAGGPYEQYF. CDR3 DNA: TGTGCCAGCAGCCCGGCGGGTGGTCCTTACGAGCAGTACTTC. This chain uses TRBV9 with TRBJ2-7, with D possibly TRBD2 on 5 matching bases. V lost 4 bases and J lost 4, with 15 bases in between. The V gene's germline CDR1 is SGDLS and CDR2 YYNGEE. The CDR3 totals 14 residues.

The chain has TRBV5-1 and TRBJ2-1; 12 bases agree with TRBD2. CDR1 is SGHRS and CDR2 is YFSETQ in the germline V gene. Trimming at V came to 3 bases and at J to 8 bases, leaving 6 bases not matched to a gene. CDR3 length equals 15 residues. The CDR3 DNA sequence: TGCGCCAGCAGCTCTAGCGGGGGGGCCGGGGATGAGCAGTTCTTC. It translates to CASSSSGGAGDEQFF.

The J gene is TRBJ1-5, the V gene TRBV2; 7 nucleotides agree with TRBD1. The J segment lost 0 bases and the V segment lost 5 bases, leaving 10 bases of the junction unmatched. Looked up from germline, CDR1 is SNHLY and CDR2 is FYNNEI. This CDR3 contains 17 residues. The CDR3 reads CASSLRTGAHSNQPQHF. In DNA form, the CDR3 reads TGTGCCAGCAGTTTGCGTACAGGGGCCCATAGCAATCAGCCCCAGCATTTT.

In DNA form, the CDR3 reads TGTGCCAGCAGCTTGGGACGGGACTACACCTTC. Its translation: CASSLGRDYTF. The chain uses TRBV11-2 and TRBJ1-2; possible D gene TRBD1, 5 bases. V lost 3 bases, J lost 10 bases, and 9 bases lay in between. In germline, CDR1 is SGHAT, CDR2 FQNNGV. The CDR3 sequence is 11 residues long.

V gene TRBV19 combines with J gene TRBJ1-2; 7 bases line up with TRBD1. Germline trimming cut 4 bases from V and 5 bases from J; bases unmatched to any gene: 7. This CDR3 has 14 amino acids. Germline V gives CDR1 LNHDA, CDR2 SQIVND (reference sequence). The CDR3 nucleotides are TGTGCCAGTAGTACCACAGGGGCCCCTTATGGCTACACCTTC. The encoded protein is CASSTTGAPYGYTF.

This rearrangement joins TRBV9 to TRBJ2-5, with 8 bases aligning to TRBD1. This CDR3 is built from 15 residues. V lost 3 bases and J lost 5; bases outside the gene matches: 9. Per the germline V gene, CDR1 is SGDLS and CDR2 is YYNGEE. The CDR3 region has the DNA TGTGCCAGCAGCGATACAGGGGGGACGGGGGAGACCCAGTACTTC. Its translation: CASSDTGGTGETQYF.

This clone was seen a single time. The chain is built from TRBV28 and TRBJ1-2, with D perhaps TRBD1 (5 bases). Trimming removed 6 bases from V and 4 bases from J, with 15 bases in between. Germline values: CDR1 MDHEN, CDR2 SYDVKM. This CDR3 has 14 amino acids. The CDR3 nucleotides read TGTGCCAGCAGCCCACCGGGGGGGATCTATGGCTACACCTTC. As protein: CASSPPGGIYGYTF.

The rearrangement links TRBV19 to TRBJ1-6; D ambiguous. The CDR3 sequence is 16 residues long. Trimming stripped 5 bases from V and 0 bases from J, with 11 bases between. The germline gives CDR1 LNHDA, CDR2 SQIVND (reference sequence). The CDR3 loop reads CASSPSGSSYNSPLHF. CDR3 nucleotide sequence: TGTGCCAGTAGTCCATCGGGGAGCTCCTATAATTCACCCCTCCACTTT.

This chain links TRBV5-4 with TRBJ1-4, with 8 nucleotides matching TRBD1. The CDR3 consists of 16 residues. CDR1 and CDR2 (germline): SGHNT, YYREEE (reference sequence). Unmatched junction bases numbered 7, after V lost 4 bases and J lost 2 bases. The CDR3 DNA reads TGTGCCAGCAGCGCCCGGACAGGGCGGACTAATGAAAAACTGTTTTTT. Residues: CASSARTGRTNEKLFF. The full variable domain, completed using reference TRBV5-4 and TRBJ1-4, is ETGVTQSPTHLIKTRGQQVTLRCSSQSGHNTVSWYQQALGQGPQFIFQYYREEENGRGNFPPRFSGLQFPNYSSELNVNALELDDSALYLCASSARTGRTNEKLFFGSGTQLSVL.

This clone showed up just once. V is TRBV4-1 and J is TRBJ2-3; D not certain. Germline V lookup: CDR1 MGHRA, CDR2 YSYEKL. The ends were cut back, 0 bases at V and 4 bases at J, with 11 bases in the middle. The CDR3 spans 15 residues. The CDR3 is CASSQDFRGADTQYF. The CDR3 DNA follows: TGCGCCAGCAGCCAAGATTTTCGCGGAGCAGATACGCAGTATTTT.

The chain recombines TRBV2 with TRBJ2-1; D gene uncertain. The CDR3 is 13 amino acids. Trimming stripped 1 base from V and 15 bases from J, with 16 bases between. The germline V gene has CDR1 SNHLY and CDR2 FYNNEI. The CDR3 sequence is CASSEGPWLVVFF. The CDR3 DNA reads TGTGCCAGCAGTGAAGGCCCCTGGCTAGTCGTGTTCTTC.

This clone turned up a few times. The chain couples TRBV5-4 to TRBJ2-1; D is ambiguous. This CDR3 is built from 16 residues. The ends were cut back, 2 bases at V and 9 bases at J, with 21 bases in the middle. CDR1 is SGHNT and CDR2 is YYREEE in the germline V gene (reference sequence). CDR3 nucleotides: TGTGCCAGCAGCTTCTCTCGCCTCCTCCCAGGTAGTGAGCAGTTCTTC. Translation: CASSFSRLLPGSEQFF.

The V and J genes are TRBV5-1 and TRBJ1-3, with unresolved D. CDR3 length: 14 amino acids. The V gene's germline CDR1 is SGHRS and CDR2 YFSETQ. Trimming removed 0 bases at V and 4 bases at J, with 8 bases between. As DNA, the CDR3 is TGCGCCAGCAGCTTGGGGGCGCCGGGAAACACCATATATTTT. Amino acids: CASSLGAPGNTIYF.

The rearrangement links TRBV29-1 to TRBJ2-1; 7 nucleotides agree with TRBD1. Germline V lookup: CDR1 SQVTM, CDR2 ANQGSEA. J gave up 8 bases and V 3 bases, and 13 bases lay outside the gene matches. The CDR3 is made up of 15 amino acids. The CDR3 DNA is TGCAGCGTTGATAGAGACAGGGTGGTTTGGGATGAGCAGTTCTTC. Its translation is CSVDRDRVVWDEQFF.

J is TRBJ1-1 and V is TRBV4-1; D not certain. Germline V gene data show CDR1 as MGHRA and CDR2 as YSYEKL. The CDR3 is 14 amino acids. V lost 0 bases, J lost 0 bases, and 5 bases lay in between. CDR3 sequence reads: CASSQERLNTEAFF. CDR3 DNA: TGCGCCAGCAGCCAAGAAAGGCTGAACACTGAAGCTTTCTTT.

This chain connects TRBV2 to TRBJ1-4; D gene ambiguous. This CDR3 region has 12 residues. Trimming pared 4 bases from V and 7 bases from J, leaving 7 bases between. CDR1 and CDR2 (germline): SNHLY, FYNNEI. The CDR3 bases are TGTGCCAGCAGTGGGGGAGCTGAAAAACTGTTTTTT. Encoded protein: CASSGGAEKLFF. The variable domain in full, completed from reference TRBV2 and TRBJ1-4, reads EPEVTQTPSHQVTQMGQEVILRCVPISNHLYFYWYRQILGQKVEFLVSFYNNEISEKSEIFDDQFSVERPDGSNFTLKIRSTKLEDSAMYFCASSGGAEKLFFGSGTQLSVL.

A word on this clone: Germline is not matched at one junction end, which may reflect a read error. This chain links TRBV7-7 with TRBJ2-5; D is possibly TRBD1 or TRBD2 (7 bases each). CDR1 SSHAT and CDR2 FNYEAQ come from the germline V gene (reference sequence). This CDR3 has 16 amino acids. The CDR3 DNA reads as TGTGCTAGCAGTCAAGGAAGCGGGACAGCGGGAGAGACCCAGTACTTC. Residues: CASSQGSGTAGETQYF.

As DNA, the CDR3 is TGTGCCAGCAGCTTGGGACAGGGTCCCGGGGAGCTGTTTTTT. This sequence encodes CASSLGQGPGELFF. V is TRBV7-6 and J is TRBJ2-2; 9 bases map to TRBD1. This CDR3 is 14 amino acids long. Germline V CDR1 and CDR2: SGHVS, FNYEAQ. V dropped 3 bases and J dropped 6; count of bases not matched to a gene: 2.

The chain has TRBV30 and TRBJ1-1; no reliable D call. Germline CDR1 reads GTSNPN; CDR2 reads SVGIG (reference sequence). Deletions cut 1 base from V and 1 base from J, with 10 bases between. The CDR3 is 14 amino acids. The CDR3, as DNA: TGTGCCTGGAGTGCCGAACTGCGGAACACTGAAGCTTTCTTT. This sequence encodes CAWSAELRNTEAFF.

This sequence joins TRBV4-3 and TRBJ2-3; TRBD2 matches at 12 bases. CDR3 length: 16 amino acids. The J segment lost 4 bases and the V segment lost 0 bases, leaving 2 bases of the junction unmatched. Germline values: CDR1 LGHNA, CDR2 YSLEER. The CDR3 nucleotides are TGCGCCAGCAGCCAAGAGACTAGCGGGGGTGCAGATACGCAGTATTTT. Its protein is CASSQETSGGADTQYF.